This T cell receptor beta chain was captured in a study of T cell responses to AZD1222 COVID-19 vaccine. Broader study findings: Two doses of AZD1222 preceded a rise in Spike-specific TCR breadth and depth. Donor demographics were predominantly white British with a female majority; clonal diversity may be underestimated. No day 14 peak samples; only post-peak repertoires were characterized.

The V gene lost 7 bases and the J gene lost 7 bases, with 14 bases spanning the gap. CDR3 length: 13 residues. CDR1 is ENHRY and CDR2 is SYGVKD in the germline V gene. In the case of this clone: Its antigen is undetermined.

Method: immunoSEQ multiplex PCR; TCRdb's copy keeps in-frame clones and lacks some. The sample records more than 90,000 clones, roughly 84% being singletons. The chain links TRBV10-3 to TRBJ1-5; D ambiguous. Sequences were derived from peripheral blood, sampled on day 0 of AZD1222 vaccination. This TCR came from an adult in good health. CDR3 sequence (DNA): TGTGCCATCACCGCGCTCCTGGACCAGCCCCAGCATTTT. Encoded protein: CAITALLDQPQHF.